This T cell receptor (beta chain) was sequenced for a study of shared clonotypes between healthy human individuals. As for the study in general: For every donor, three CD4 naive, three CD4 memory, two CD8 naive and one CD8 memory plates were used.

Notes on the study in general: It was only blood that was sampled, and tissue repertoires likely differ. Rarefaction indicated that sorted-subset sequencing remained incomplete although depth was large.

It was about 190 ng DNA, 25,000 to 35,000 T cell genomes, that sorted-subset replicate PCRs used. Repertoires were generated with immunoSEQ multiplex PCR, while TCRdb's copy carries only in-frame clones and drops some. The sample includes approximately 1.1 million clones, 75% to 85% seen only once; the top ten take under 0.65%. With respect to this clone: Antigen specificity is unknown.

CDR1 is MDHEN and CDR2 is SYDVKM in the germline V gene. Trimming stripped 5 bases from V and 6 bases from J, with 20 bases between. CDR3 length: 15 amino acids. V is TRBV28 and J is TRBJ2-7; D may correspond to TRBD1 or TRBD2 (7 bases each). The sequence derives from a man aged 18 to 35 in good health. Some clones in this sample may be carry-over from other donors' samples. Sequencing was carried out using memory CD4+ T cells from PBMCs. The subset denotes: CD45RA-negative fraction. The CDR3 DNA reads TGTGCCAGCAGTCTCCCAGGGGGGGGGTTGGTCGAGCAGTACTTC. Translating it yields CASSLPGGGLVEQYF.